Below are 32 T cell receptor beta chains sequenced from a single sample in a study of blood T cell repertoires in COVID-19. TCRdb keeps only in-frame clones here, not all; method: immunoSEQ multiplex PCR. The data contain approximately 500,000 clones, less than 90% of them singletons. Sequencing input: peripheral blood. The receptors stem from a woman between 45 and 60 years old with COVID-19, enrolled during active disease.

The chain links TRBV11-2 to TRBJ1-6; no clear D gene. V was pared by 1 base and J by 6 bases, with 13 bases between. The CDR3 totals 16 residues. Germline CDR1 reads SGHAT; CDR2 reads FQNNGV. The CDR3 reads CASSLAGNSPNSPLHF. The CDR3, as DNA: TGTGCCAGCAGCTTAGCCGGGAATTCCCCTAATTCACCCCTCCACTTT.

This rearrangement joins TRBV6-5 to TRBJ1-2; D unresolved. The CDR3 runs 12 residues. CDR1 and CDR2 from the germline V gene are MNHEY and SVGAGI. V was shortened by 9 bases and J by 6 bases, with 14 bases between the two germline ends. The CDR3 sequence: CASSDSGDGYTF. In nucleotides, the CDR3 is TGTGCCAGTTCCGATTCCGGGGATGGCTACACCTTC.

The CDR3: CASSQSGGMDIQYF. CDR3 DNA: TGTGCCAGCAGCCAGAGCGGGGGGATGGACATTCAGTACTTC. V gene TRBV6-6 combines with J gene TRBJ2-4; 9 bases fit TRBD2. CDR1 and CDR2 from the germline V gene are MNHNY and SVGAGI (reference sequence). The CDR3 is 14 amino acids. The J segment lost 8 bases and the V segment lost 6 bases, leaving 8 bases of the junction unmatched.

This sequence joins TRBV5-5 and TRBJ2-7; TRBD1 agrees at 11 bases. V shed 3 bases and J 6 bases; nucleotides not matched to a gene: 2. Per germline, CDR1 SGHKS and CDR2 YYEKEE (reference sequence). The CDR3 has 13 residues. Here the CDR3 reads CASSWDRGGEQYF. CDR3 bases: TGTGCCAGCAGCTGGGACAGGGGGGGCGAGCAGTACTTC.

The genes are TRBV28 and TRBJ1-2; D ambiguous. The V end lost 5 bases, the J end lost 0 bases, and 25 bases lay between the germline ends. The CDR3 runs 19 residues. Germline loops: CDR1 MDHEN, CDR2 SYDVKM. CDR3 coding DNA: TGTGCCAGCAGTAGTGGTGTACGAAGAACCGACTTAGCTAACTATGGCTACACCTTC. Translation: CASSSGVRRTDLANYGYTF.

The CDR3 reads CASSVQGWGGYTF. The CDR3, as DNA: TGTGCCAGCAGCGTACAGGGATGGGGTGGCTACACCTTC. The chain is built from TRBV9 and TRBJ1-2, with a weak D call TRBD1 (5 bases). The CDR3 extends over 13 amino acids. With 1 base removed from V and 7 bases from J, the gap between germline ends came to 11 bases. The germline V gene encodes CDR1 SGDLS and CDR2 YYNGEE.

This clone was seen a single time. The chain carries TRBV18 and TRBJ1-3; 9 bases fit TRBD1. Germline CDR1 reads KGHSH; CDR2 reads LQKENI. V shed 6 bases and J 7 bases; nucleotides not matched to a gene: 13. The CDR3 is 16 residues long. CDR3 bases: TGTGCCAGCTCCCTAACAGGGGGCGCGGCGCGCAACACCATATATTTT. This gives the protein CASSLTGGAARNTIYF.

This clone came up once. This same CDR3 is encoded by further DNA sequences in the sample. The chain joins TRBV7-9 to TRBJ2-1, with D maybe TRBD1 (6 bases). This CDR3 is built from 15 residues. Germline V gene sequence: CDR1 SEHNR, CDR2 FQNEAQ (reference sequence). V lost 5 bases and J 0 bases, leaving 11 bases between the germline ends. Here the CDR3 DNA reads TGTGCCAGCAGCCCCAGGGGAAGCTCCTACAATGAGCAGTTCTTC. This codes for CASSPRGSSYNEQFF.

The J gene is TRBJ1-1, the V gene TRBV7-3; TRBD1 is a possible D gene (6 bases). The ends were cut back, 5 bases at V and 2 bases at J, with 12 bases in the middle. Germline CDR1 SGHTA, CDR2 FQGTGA. The CDR3 extends over 14 amino acids. The CDR3 coding sequence is TGTGCCAGCAGCCTCACAGGGTACAACACTGAAGCTTTCTTT. Amino acid sequence: CASSLTGYNTEAFF.

The V and J genes are TRBV11-3 and TRBJ2-7; tentatively, D is TRBD1 (5 bases). Trimming removed 0 bases from V and 0 bases from J, with 9 bases in between. Germline V gene data show CDR1 as SGHNT and CDR2 as YENEEA. This CDR3 has 15 amino acids. CDR3 DNA sequence: TGTGCCAGCAGCTTAGATTCAGGGTACTCCTACGAGCAGTACTTC. Translation gives CASSLDSGYSYEQYF.

This sequence joins TRBV2 and TRBJ1-1; D is uncertain. This CDR3 region has 15 residues. V lost 0 bases and J lost 6, with 14 bases in between. Germline CDR1 and CDR2: SNHLY and FYNNEI. CDR3 sequence (DNA): TGTGCCAGCAGTGAAGCGCGTTCGGAGACCCCTGAAGCTTTCTTT. This translates into CASSEARSETPEAFF. The variable domain in full, with the rest retrieved from reference TRBV2 and TRBJ1-1, is EPEVTQTPSHQVTQMGQEVILRCVPISNHLYFYWYRQILGQKVEFLVSFYNNEISEKSEIFDDQFSVERPDGSNFTLKIRSTKLEDSAMYFCASSEARSETPEAFFGQGTRLTVV.

This sequence joins TRBV11-3 and TRBJ2-1, with a tentative D call TRBD2 (6 bases). The V and J ends lost 3 bases and 1 base respectively, with 10 bases between them. Looked up from germline, CDR1 is SGHNT and CDR2 is YENEEA. The CDR3 sequence is 15 residues long. CDR3 sequence (DNA): TGTGCCAGCAGCTTTCAAGCGGGTTCCTACAATGAGCAGTTCTTC. Translating gives CASSFQAGSYNEQFF.

This chain connects TRBV20-1 to TRBJ2-3; D ambiguous. Trimming removed 3 bases from V and 0 bases from J, with 13 bases in between. The germline V gene encodes CDR1 DFQATT and CDR2 SNEGSKA (reference sequence). The CDR3 runs 15 residues. CDR3 sequence: CSASPYMTSTDTQYF. The CDR3 DNA sequence: TGCAGTGCTAGTCCCTACATGACTAGCACAGATACGCAGTATTTT.

The rearrangement joins TRBV11-2 to TRBJ1-2; no clear D. This CDR3 contains 15 residues. Germline-derived CDR1 and CDR2 are SGHAT and FQNNGV. Trimming took 1 base from V and 0 from J, leaving 9 bases between them. This CDR3 reads CASSLVGSTNYGYTF. Here the CDR3 DNA reads TGTGCCAGCAGCTTAGTAGGTAGCACTAACTATGGCTACACCTTC.

The V call is TRBV12-3 or TRBV12-4, the J call TRBJ1-4, with 8 bases that match TRBD1. The CDR3 length is 13 residues. Trimming at V came to 2 bases and at J to 10 bases, leaving 3 bases not matched to a gene. This chain's CDR3 is CASSLRQGAKLFF. CDR3 coding DNA: TGTGCCAGCAGTTTAAGGCAGGGGGCAAAACTGTTTTTT.

This chain links TRBV19 with TRBJ1-3, with no clear D. The V end was cut by 6 bases, the J end by 0 bases, with 12 bases between. From germline, CDR1 is LNHDA and CDR2 SQIVND (reference sequence). The CDR3 is 15 amino acids. The CDR3 here is CASSRLGSSGNTIYF. In DNA, the CDR3 is TGTGCCAGTAGCAGGCTCGGCTCCTCTGGAAACACCATATATTTT. Full variable domain (outside the CDR3, taken from reference TRBV19 and TRBJ1-3): DGGITQSPKYLFRKEGQNVTLSCEQNLNHDAMYWYRQDPGQGLRLIYYSQIVNDFQKGDIAEGYSVSREKKESFPLTVTSAQKNPTAFYLCASSRLGSSGNTIYFGEGSWLTVV.

CDR3 coding DNA: TGCGCCAGCAGGACCAGGGTGGACAATGAGCAGTTCTTC. Translated: CASRTRVDNEQFF. This sequence joins TRBV5-1 and TRBJ2-1, with TRBD1 as a possible D gene (5 bases). This CDR3 is 13 amino acids long. Trimming pared 5 bases from V and 5 bases from J, leaving 11 bases between. Germline CDR1 reads SGHRS; CDR2 reads YFSETQ.

The gene calls are TRBV3-1 (or the pseudogene TRBV3-2) and TRBJ1-5; D perhaps matches TRBD1 (5 bases). The CDR3 has 15 residues. The germline gives CDR1 LGHDT, CDR2 YNNKEL (reference sequence). Trimming took 0 bases from V and 6 from J, leaving 12 bases between them. CDR3 residues: CASSQDLGVTQPQHF. DNA of the CDR3: TGTGCCAGCAGCCAAGATTTAGGGGTGACTCAGCCCCAGCATTTT.

This chain uses TRBV2 with TRBJ2-6; 9 positions match TRBD1. The V gene's germline CDR1 is SNHLY and CDR2 FYNNEI. V dropped 4 bases and J dropped 2; count of bases not matched to a gene: 6. This CDR3 comprises 17 residues. The CDR3 is CASSAPGQGTGANVLTF. The CDR3 DNA sequence: TGTGCCAGCAGTGCCCCGGGACAGGGAACTGGGGCCAACGTCCTGACTTTC.

This chain connects TRBV7-2 to TRBJ2-5, with TRBD2 matching over 8 bases. CDR3 length: 14 residues. V was clipped by 4 bases and J by 5 bases; unmatched bases: 6. The germline gives CDR1 SGHTA, CDR2 FQGNSA. The CDR3 sequence is CASSSPGGAETQYF. The CDR3 DNA follows: TGTGCCAGCAGCTCCCCCGGGGGGGCTGAGACCCAGTACTTC. The full variable domain, in which reference TRBV7-2 and TRBJ2-5 provide the parts outside the CDR3, is GAGVSQSPSNKVTEKGKDVELRCDPISGHTALYWYRQSLGQGLEFLIYFQGNSAPDKSGLPSDRFSAERTGGSVSTLTIQRTQQEDSAVYLCASSSPGGAETQYFGPGTRLLVL.

The chain recombines TRBV5-1 with TRBJ2-2, with 7 positions matching TRBD1. This CDR3 comprises 19 residues. Germline V gene data show CDR1 as SGHRS and CDR2 as YFSETQ. Germline trimming cut 3 bases from V and 0 bases from J; bases unmatched to any gene: 14. The CDR3 reads CASSSAPGQSSANTGELFF. CDR3 nucleotide sequence: TGCGCCAGCAGCTCAGCACCGGGACAGTCTTCTGCGAACACCGGGGAGCTGTTTTTT. Based on the CDR3 plus reference TRBV5-1 and TRBJ2-2, the full variable domain is KAGVTQTPRYLIKTRGQQVTLSCSPISGHRSVSWYQQTPGQGLQFLFEYFSETQRNKGNFPGRFSGRQFSNSRSEMNVSTLELGDSALYLCASSSAPGQSSANTGELFFGEGSRLTVL.

J is TRBJ2-1 and V is TRBV2, with D hard to call. Trimming removed 6 bases from V and 9 bases from J, with 6 bases in between. The length of the CDR3 is 10 residues. Per the germline V gene, CDR1 is SNHLY and CDR2 is FYNNEI. The CDR3 region has the DNA TGTGCCAGCAGGGTCAGTGAGCAGTTCTTC. This encodes CASRVSEQFF. Drawing the rest from reference TRBV2 and TRBJ2-1, the complete variable domain is EPEVTQTPSHQVTQMGQEVILRCVPISNHLYFYWYRQILGQKVEFLVSFYNNEISEKSEIFDDQFSVERPDGSNFTLKIRSTKLEDSAMYFCASRVSEQFFGPGTRLTVL.

J is TRBJ2-3 and V is TRBV10-1; maybe TRBD2 (6 bases). The CDR3 length is 16 residues. The V and J ends lost 1 base and 0 bases respectively, with 11 bases between them. Germline loops: CDR1 WNHNN, CDR2 SYGVQD (reference sequence). The CDR3 is CASSELTLASTDTQYF. CDR3 DNA: TGCGCCAGCAGTGAGTTGACACTAGCAAGCACAGATACGCAGTATTTT.

The genes are TRBV19 and TRBJ1-2, with D maybe TRBD1 (6 bases). The CDR3 covers 15 residues. V lost 7 bases to trimming and J lost 4 bases, with 19 bases between them. The germline CDR1 and CDR2 sequences are LNHDA and SQIVND (reference sequence). The CDR3 protein is CASIDREGGSYGYTF. DNA of the CDR3: TGTGCCAGTATCGATCGGGAGGGGGGGTCCTATGGCTACACCTTC.

The chain uses TRBV21-1 and TRBJ1-6; TRBD1 reflects the table's D call only, with no check against the DNA. TRBV21-1 constitutes a pseudogene. There are 18 residues in the CDR3. CDR3 bases: TGTGCCAGCAGCAAAACCTTTCTCAGGGGCATGGATAATTCACCCCTCCACTTT. As protein: CASSKTFLRGMDNSPLHF.

On this clone itself: Other DNA sequences in this sample translate to the same CDR3. The V and J genes are TRBV5-1 and TRBJ1-1; D possibly corresponds to TRBD1 (5 bases). The germline V gene encodes CDR1 SGHRS and CDR2 YFSETQ. V was pared by 5 bases and J by 5 bases, with 13 bases between. The CDR3 has 13 residues. CDR3 coding DNA: TGCGCCAGCAGTTTAAGGGGAGGTACTGAAGCTTTCTTT. It codes for CASSLRGGTEAFF.

V usage is TRBV3-1 (or the pseudogene TRBV3-2) and J usage is TRBJ2-5; TRBD1 is a possible D gene (6 bases). The germline V and J ends were trimmed by 4 bases and 5 bases, with 23 bases remaining between them. Germline loops: CDR1 LGHDT, CDR2 YNNKEL (reference sequence). The CDR3 runs to 17 residues. Here the CDR3 DNA reads TGTGCCAGCAGCCCAGCCCCTTGGGGGCAGGGTTTTGAGACCCAGTACTTC. Translated, it gives CASSPAPWGQGFETQYF.

On this clone: This may stem from a read error, because a much larger clone lies one nucleotide away. This chain uses TRBV5-6 with TRBJ1-1; 9 positions agree with TRBD1. Germline V CDR1 and CDR2: SGHDT, YYEEEE. V dropped 3 bases and J dropped 4; count of bases not matched to a gene: 1. This CDR3 spans 13 amino acids. Here the CDR3 reads CASSWDRATEAFF. In DNA form, the CDR3 reads TGTGCCAGCAGCTGGGACAGGGCCACTGAAGCTTTCTTT.

The V and J genes are TRBV3-1 (or the pseudogene TRBV3-2) and TRBJ2-7; D gene uncertain. The CDR3 is 14 residues long. Germline loops: CDR1 LGHDT, CDR2 YNNKEL (reference sequence). Trimming took 1 base from V and 1 from J, leaving 8 bases between them. This CDR3 reads CASSQARDSYEQYF. The CDR3 bases are TGTGCCAGCAGCCAAGCTAGAGATTCCTACGAGCAGTACTTC.

This rearrangement joins TRBV6-6 to TRBJ1-6; 9 bases line up with TRBD1. Germline loops: CDR1 MNHNY, CDR2 SVGAGI (reference sequence). CDR3 length: 18 residues. Losses at the gene ends were 5 bases for V and 10 bases for J; bases not matched to a gene: 18. CDR3: CASSLPGQGYSFGSPLHF. The CDR3 region has the DNA TGTGCCAGCAGTCTACCGGGACAGGGATATTCTTTTGGATCACCCCTCCACTTT.

V is TRBV11-2 and J is TRBJ2-2, with a possible D match to TRBD2 (5 bases). Germline loops: CDR1 SGHAT, CDR2 FQNNGV. CDR3 length equals 15 residues. V lost 1 base to trimming and J lost 4 bases, with 10 bases between them. The CDR3 reads CASSLGGWSTGELFF. The CDR3 DNA sequence: TGTGCCAGCAGCTTAGGAGGGTGGAGCACCGGGGAGCTGTTTTTT.

The CDR3 DNA is TGTGCCAGCAGCTCCCCTAGCACAGATACGCAGTATTTT. This encodes CASSSPSTDTQYF. The chain couples TRBV11-3 to TRBJ2-3; D uncertain. Trimming pared 4 bases from V and 0 bases from J, leaving 5 bases between. CDR1 is SGHNT and CDR2 is YENEEA in the germline V gene. The CDR3 consists of 13 residues.